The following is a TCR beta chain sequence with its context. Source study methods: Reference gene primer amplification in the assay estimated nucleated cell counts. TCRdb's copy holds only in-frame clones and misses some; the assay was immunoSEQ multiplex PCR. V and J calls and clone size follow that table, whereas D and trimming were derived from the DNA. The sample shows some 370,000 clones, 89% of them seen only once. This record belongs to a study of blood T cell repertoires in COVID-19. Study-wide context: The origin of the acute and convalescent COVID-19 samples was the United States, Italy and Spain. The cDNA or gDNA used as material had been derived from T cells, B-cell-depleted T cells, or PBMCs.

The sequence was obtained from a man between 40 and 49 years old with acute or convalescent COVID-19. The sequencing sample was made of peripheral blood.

The CDR3 DNA reads as TGTGCCAGTAGTATAGACGCGGCCCCCTACGAGCAGTACTTC. It codes for CASSIDAAPYEQYF. The J gene is TRBJ2-7, the V gene TRBV19, with unresolved D. This CDR3 comprises 14 residues. Germline-derived CDR1 and CDR2 are LNHDA and SQIVND (reference sequence). Deletions cut 0 bases from V and 2 bases from J, with 8 bases between.